The entry below gives a single T cell receptor beta chain sequence along with its context. Germline CDR1 reads MDHEN; CDR2 reads SYDVKM. Trimming shortened V by 7 bases and J by 5 bases, and 8 bases separated the two germline ends. This CDR3 contains 11 residues. This sample is part of a study of blood T cell repertoires in COVID-19. TCRdb's copy holds only in-frame clones and misses some; the assay was immunoSEQ multiplex PCR. The sample has 310,000 or so clones; around nine tenths are singletons. Sequenced input: PBMCs or T cells enriched from blood (not recorded which). The receptor's source is a woman aged 25 to 39 who had recovered from COVID-19. V usage is TRBV28 and J usage is TRBJ1-1, with TRBD1 as a possible D gene (5 bases). Here the CDR3 reads CASTQGTEAFF. The CDR3, as DNA: TGTGCCAGCACCCAGGGTACTGAAGCTTTCTTT.